The present T cell receptor beta chain was sequenced within a study of cytomegalovirus exposure and HLA in healthy donors. Study-wide results and caveats: A later analysis linked around 15,000 TCR beta sequences to HLA alleles at 0.05 false discovery rate. Previous analysis showed most TCR beta V segments were productive about 90% or about 30% of the time.

The CDR3 length is 14 residues. Trimming removed 9 bases from V and 8 bases from J, with 17 bases in between. CDR1 and CDR2 (germline): LNHDA, SQIVND (reference sequence). Notes on this clone: Its antigen is unknown.

PCR employed 60 Vbeta and 13 Jbeta primers. Method: immunoSEQ multiplex PCR; TCRdb's copy keeps in-frame clones and lacks some. The sample yields under 250,000 clones, around 73% seen once. Material: PBMCs. J is TRBJ1-6 and V is TRBV19; tentative D call: TRBD1 (5 bases). The receptor comes from a male donor in good health and CMV-seronegative. Written as DNA, the CDR3 is TGTGCCAGCTCCCTGGGGGGTTGGGATTCACCCCTCCACTTT. This codes for CASSLGGWDSPLHF. Looking up the rest from reference TRBV19 and TRBJ1-6 gives the full variable domain: DGGITQSPKYLFRKEGQNVTLSCEQNLNHDAMYWYRQDPGQGLRLIYYSQIVNDFQKGDIAEGYSVSREKKESFPLTVTSAQKNPTAFYLCASSLGGWDSPLHFGNGTRLTVT.